Listed below are T cell receptor beta chains from one sample, sequenced in a study of blood T cells in healthy people across ages. MiXCR was run by TCRdb on the 5' RACE reads, yielding one entry per CDR3 protein. This table holds roughly 1.9 million distinct CDR3 sequences, around 42% found once. Sequencing input: blood. All receptors come from a human donor in good health. Both conserved end residues are part of each CDR3. The D gene is left open where the match is weak. Clone size is shown for a subset of rows, as once, few, many or a class of expanded clone.

j_call: TRBJ1-1; cdr3_length: 14; d_call: .; clone_size: .; v_call: TRBV12-5; cdr3_aa: CASGLVTVLTEAFF; cdr3_nt: TGTGCTAGTGGTTTGGTAACGGTACTGACTGAAGCTTTCTTT
j_call: TRBJ1-5; cdr3_length: 14; d_call: .; clone_size: .; v_call: TRBV12-3/TRBV12-4; cdr3_aa: CASSLLGGSQPQHF; cdr3_nt: TGTGCCAGCAGTTTGTTGGGGGGCAGTCAGCCCCAGCATTTT
j_call: TRBJ1-2; cdr3_length: 16; d_call: .; clone_size: .; v_call: TRBV7-2; cdr3_aa: CASSLPYGSQGPGYTF; cdr3_nt: TGTGCCAGCAGCTTGCCATATGGGTCCCAAGGGCCAGGCTACACCTTC
j_call: TRBJ2-4; cdr3_length: 13; d_call: .; clone_size: few; v_call: TRBV11-2; cdr3_aa: CASSLGRNNEQYF; cdr3_nt: TGTGCCAGCAGCTTGGGGAGGAACAATGAGCAGTACTTC
j_call: TRBJ2-3; cdr3_length: 15; d_call: .; clone_size: few; v_call: TRBV4-3; cdr3_aa: CASSQDSDHTDTQYF; cdr3_nt: TGCGCCAGCAGCCAAGATAGCGACCACACAGATACGCAGTATTTT
j_call: TRBJ2-3; cdr3_length: 14; d_call: .; clone_size: .; v_call: TRBV12-3/TRBV12-4; cdr3_aa: CASSMGVSTDTQYF; cdr3_nt: TGTGCCAGCAGTATGGGAGTGAGCACAGATACGCAGTATTTT
j_call: TRBJ2-6; cdr3_length: 15; d_call: .; clone_size: .; v_call: TRBV20-1; cdr3_aa: CSAEDRNSGANVLTF; cdr3_nt: TGCAGTGCTGAGGACAGAAACTCTGGGGCCAACGTCCTGACTTTC
j_call: TRBJ2-3; cdr3_length: 12; d_call: .; clone_size: many; v_call: TRBV4-3; cdr3_aa: CASSQSGDTQYF; cdr3_nt: TGCGCCAGCAGCCAAAGTGGAGATACGCAGTATTTT
j_call: TRBJ1-4; cdr3_length: 16; d_call: .; clone_size: .; v_call: TRBV12-3/TRBV12-4; cdr3_aa: CASSFVGGGVSEKLFF; cdr3_nt: TGTGCCAGCAGTTTCGTGGGAGGGGGGGTTTCTGAAAAACTGTTTTTT
j_call: TRBJ1-2; cdr3_length: 14; d_call: .; clone_size: .; v_call: TRBV20-1; cdr3_aa: CSAREPQGILHYTF; cdr3_nt: TGCAGTGCTAGAGAGCCCCAGGGCATCCTCCACTACACCTTC
j_call: TRBJ2-1; cdr3_length: 15; d_call: TRBD2; clone_size: .; v_call: TRBV5-1; cdr3_aa: CASSLQPGLGNGQFF; cdr3_nt: TGCGCCAGCAGCTTACAGCCGGGACTAGGTAATGGGCAGTTCTTC
j_call: TRBJ2-1; cdr3_length: 15; d_call: .; clone_size: few; v_call: TRBV6-1; cdr3_aa: CASSETRDLYNEQFF; cdr3_nt: TGTGCCAGCAGTGAAACCCGGGACCTATACAATGAGCAGTTCTTC
j_call: TRBJ2-7; cdr3_length: 14; d_call: .; clone_size: few; v_call: TRBV5-1; cdr3_aa: CASSLAPDFGEQYF; cdr3_nt: TGCGCCAGCAGCTTGGCCCCGGATTTCGGCGAGCAGTACTTC
j_call: TRBJ2-5; cdr3_length: 16; d_call: TRBD1; clone_size: .; v_call: TRBV7-2; cdr3_aa: CASSSGTGVYQETQYF; cdr3_nt: TGTGCCAGCAGCTCAGGGACAGGAGTTTACCAAGAGACCCAGTACTTC
j_call: TRBJ2-1; cdr3_length: 19; d_call: TRBD2; clone_size: .; v_call: TRBV7-2; cdr3_aa: CASSLLAGTSGVGHNEQFF; cdr3_nt: TGTGCCAGCAGCTTGCTCGCCGGGACTAGCGGGGTTGGTCACAATGAGCAGTTCTTC
j_call: TRBJ2-7; cdr3_length: 15; d_call: TRBD1; clone_size: once; v_call: TRBV12-3/TRBV12-4; cdr3_aa: CASSAGTGVYFEQYF; cdr3_nt: TGTGCCAGCAGTGCCGGGACAGGGGTCTATTTCGAGCAGTACTTC
j_call: TRBJ1-2; cdr3_length: 14; d_call: .; clone_size: .; v_call: TRBV12-5; cdr3_aa: CASGLANPGDGYTF; cdr3_nt: TGTGCTAGTGGTTTGGCAAATCCAGGGGATGGCTACACCTTC
j_call: TRBJ1-2; cdr3_length: 13; d_call: TRBD1; clone_size: once; v_call: TRBV29-1; cdr3_aa: CSATQGAIDGYTF; cdr3_nt: TGCAGCGCTACACAGGGGGCGATCGATGGCTACACCTTC
j_call: TRBJ1-5; cdr3_length: 18; d_call: TRBD1; clone_size: .; v_call: TRBV4-3; cdr3_aa: CASSHGTGEIEGNQPQHF; cdr3_nt: TGCGCCAGCAGCCATGGGACAGGGGAGATAGAGGGCAATCAGCCCCAGCATTTT
j_call: TRBJ2-3; cdr3_length: 17; d_call: TRBD2; clone_size: .; v_call: TRBV10-3; cdr3_aa: CAISDLPSGGFTDTQYF; cdr3_nt: TGTGCCATCAGTGACCTCCCTAGCGGGGGGTTCACAGATACGCAGTATTTT
j_call: TRBJ2-1; cdr3_length: 15; d_call: TRBD1; clone_size: few; v_call: TRBV4-3; cdr3_aa: CASSSRGGAYNEQFF; cdr3_nt: TGCGCCAGCAGCTCGCGAGGGGGCGCGTACAATGAGCAGTTCTTC
j_call: TRBJ2-1; cdr3_length: 16; d_call: .; clone_size: .; v_call: TRBV28; cdr3_aa: CASSIAWDTLFNEQFF; cdr3_nt: TGTGCCAGCAGTATTGCTTGGGACACGCTTTTCAATGAGCAGTTCTTC
j_call: TRBJ2-3; cdr3_length: 13; d_call: TRBD1; clone_size: once; v_call: TRBV14; cdr3_aa: CASSLPGQDTQYF; cdr3_nt: TGTGCCAGCAGCCTTCCGGGACAGGATACGCAGTATTTT
j_call: TRBJ2-1; cdr3_length: 12; d_call: .; clone_size: once; v_call: TRBV20-1; cdr3_aa: CSAGRLVGEQFF; cdr3_nt: TGCAGTGCTGGACGACTTGTAGGCGAGCAGTTCTTC
j_call: TRBJ2-5; cdr3_length: 16; d_call: .; clone_size: .; v_call: TRBV6-5; cdr3_aa: CASSRPGPAVVETQYF; cdr3_nt: TGTGCCAGCAGTCGTCCGGGACCAGCGGTTGTAGAGACCCAGTACTTC
j_call: TRBJ1-2; cdr3_length: 14; d_call: TRBD1; clone_size: few; v_call: TRBV10-3; cdr3_aa: CAISDPTGGYGYTF; cdr3_nt: TGTGCCATCAGTGATCCGACAGGGGGCTATGGCTACACCTTC
j_call: TRBJ2-5; cdr3_length: 13; d_call: .; clone_size: many; v_call: TRBV4-3; cdr3_aa: CASSQGTEETQYF; cdr3_nt: TGCGCCAGCAGCCAAGGGACAGAAGAGACCCAGTACTTC
j_call: TRBJ2-1; cdr3_length: 15; d_call: .; clone_size: few; v_call: TRBV5-1; cdr3_aa: CASSSKQGTYNEQFF; cdr3_nt: TGCGCCAGCAGCTCGAAACAGGGTACCTACAATGAGCAGTTCTTC
j_call: TRBJ1-2; cdr3_length: 10; d_call: .; clone_size: .; v_call: TRBV7-9; cdr3_aa: CAIAYYGYTF; cdr3_nt: TGTGCCATAGCCTACTATGGCTACACCTTC
j_call: TRBJ1-4; cdr3_length: 16; d_call: .; clone_size: few; v_call: TRBV7-6; cdr3_aa: CASSLLVGESNEKLFF; cdr3_nt: TGTGCCAGCAGCTTATTAGTAGGGGAGAGTAATGAAAAACTGTTTTTT
j_call: TRBJ1-1; cdr3_length: 16; d_call: .; clone_size: few; v_call: TRBV28; cdr3_aa: CASSPPGVGINTEAFF; cdr3_nt: TGTGCCAGCAGTCCCCCCGGGGTGGGGATAAACACTGAAGCTTTCTTT
j_call: TRBJ2-7; cdr3_length: 15; d_call: .; clone_size: few; v_call: TRBV7-8; cdr3_aa: CASSFRNHGTYEQYF; cdr3_nt: TGTGCCAGCAGCTTCCGTAACCACGGTACCTACGAGCAGTACTTC
j_call: TRBJ1-1; cdr3_length: 13; d_call: TRBD1; clone_size: .; v_call: TRBV12-3/TRBV12-4; cdr3_aa: CASSQTGTDGAFF; cdr3_nt: TGTGCCAGCAGTCAGACAGGGACTGATGGTGCTTTCTTT
j_call: TRBJ2-6; cdr3_length: 14; d_call: .; clone_size: few; v_call: TRBV7-9; cdr3_aa: CASLPSSGANVLTF; cdr3_nt: TGTGCCAGCTTACCATCCTCTGGGGCCAACGTCCTGACTTTC
j_call: TRBJ1-5; cdr3_length: 13; d_call: .; clone_size: .; v_call: TRBV29-1; cdr3_aa: CSVETGKDQPQHF; cdr3_nt: TGCAGCGTCGAGACGGGGAAGGATCAGCCCCAGCATTTT
j_call: TRBJ1-2; cdr3_length: 15; d_call: .; clone_size: few; v_call: TRBV3-1; cdr3_aa: CASSQSAQGIISYTF; cdr3_nt: TGTGCCAGCAGCCAGTCTGCGCAGGGGATAATCAGCTACACCTTC
j_call: TRBJ2-5; cdr3_length: 15; d_call: TRBD2; clone_size: .; v_call: TRBV6-2/TRBV6-3; cdr3_aa: CASSNTRAGQETQYF; cdr3_nt: TGTGCCAGCAGCAATACGAGAGCGGGGCAAGAGACCCAGTACTTC
j_call: TRBJ1-5; cdr3_length: 19; d_call: .; clone_size: .; v_call: TRBV7-9; cdr3_aa: CASSPAPGTYNTYNQPQHF; cdr3_nt: TGTGCCAGCAGCCCCGCGCCCGGGACGTATAACACGTACAATCAGCCCCAGCATTTT
j_call: TRBJ2-4; cdr3_length: 13; d_call: TRBD1; clone_size: few; v_call: TRBV6-1; cdr3_aa: CASRDRGHNIQYF; cdr3_nt: TGTGCCAGCAGAGACAGGGGTCACAACATTCAGTACTTC
j_call: TRBJ2-1; cdr3_length: 12; d_call: .; clone_size: .; v_call: TRBV20-1; cdr3_aa: CSASVARGTKFF; cdr3_nt: .
j_call: TRBJ2-5; cdr3_length: 12; d_call: .; clone_size: .; v_call: TRBV7-3; cdr3_aa: CASSSVSETQYF; cdr3_nt: TGTGCCAGCAGCTCGGTTTCGGAGACCCAGTACTTC
j_call: TRBJ2-5; cdr3_length: 15; d_call: .; clone_size: few; v_call: TRBV15; cdr3_aa: CATSRSGHRQETQYF; cdr3_nt: TGTGCCACCAGCAGATCGGGACACCGCCAAGAGACCCAGTACTTC
j_call: TRBJ1-5; cdr3_length: 16; d_call: .; clone_size: once; v_call: TRBV10-3; cdr3_aa: CAISEGPRGVAQPQHF; cdr3_nt: TGTGCCATCAGTGAGGGGCCCAGGGGCGTCGCTCAGCCCCAGCATTTT
j_call: TRBJ1-2; cdr3_length: 13; d_call: .; clone_size: once; v_call: TRBV20-1; cdr3_aa: CSVQHWGTYGYTF; cdr3_nt: TGCAGTGTGCAGCACTGGGGCACCTATGGCTACACCTTC
j_call: TRBJ1-2; cdr3_length: 18; d_call: TRBD1; clone_size: few; v_call: TRBV5-4; cdr3_aa: CASSLGSPRDRGYNGYTF; cdr3_nt: TGTGCCAGCAGCTTGGGTTCCCCCCGGGACAGGGGGTATAATGGCTACACCTTC
j_call: TRBJ1-4; cdr3_length: 14; d_call: TRBD1; clone_size: .; v_call: TRBV7-2; cdr3_aa: CASSKGAREVKLFF; cdr3_nt: TGTGCCAGCAGCAAGGGGGCACGGGAAGTAAAACTGTTTTTT
j_call: TRBJ2-7; cdr3_length: 16; d_call: TRBD1; clone_size: .; v_call: TRBV28; cdr3_aa: CASSLWGAGTDYEQYF; cdr3_nt: TGTGCCAGCAGTTTATGGGGTGCCGGGACAGACTACGAGCAGTACTTC
j_call: TRBJ2-6; cdr3_length: 20; d_call: .; clone_size: .; v_call: TRBV3-1; cdr3_aa: CARGVRTEDTYFSGANVLTF; cdr3_nt: TGTGCCAGAGGGGTACGTACCGAGGACACCTATTTCTCTGGGGCCAACGTCCTGACTTTC
j_call: TRBJ1-2; cdr3_length: 13; d_call: .; clone_size: .; v_call: TRBV4-3; cdr3_aa: CASSQVWGAGYTF; cdr3_nt: TGCGCCAGCAGCCAAGTGTGGGGTGCCGGCTACACCTTC
j_call: TRBJ1-2; cdr3_length: 11; d_call: .; clone_size: .; v_call: TRBV21-1; cdr3_aa: CALGRGYGYTF; cdr3_nt: TGTGCGCTGGGGCGCGGCTATGGCTACACCTTC
j_call: TRBJ2-3; cdr3_length: 15; d_call: TRBD2; clone_size: .; v_call: TRBV9; cdr3_aa: CASSEGLAGTDTQYF; cdr3_nt: TGTGCCAGCAGCGAGGGACTAGCGGGCACAGATACGCAGTATTTT
j_call: TRBJ2-5; cdr3_length: 14; d_call: TRBD2; clone_size: .; v_call: TRBV9; cdr3_aa: CASSVDPGGQTQYF; cdr3_nt: TGTGCCAGCAGCGTAGACCCGGGGGGACAGACCCAGTACTTC
j_call: TRBJ2-7; cdr3_length: 14; d_call: TRBD1; clone_size: .; v_call: TRBV28; cdr3_aa: CASSPDRVINEQYF; cdr3_nt: TGTGCCAGCAGTCCCGACAGGGTAATTAACGAGCAGTACTTC
j_call: TRBJ1-2; cdr3_length: 14; d_call: .; clone_size: once; v_call: TRBV12-3/TRBV12-4; cdr3_aa: CASSLRDTVGGYTF; cdr3_nt: TGTGCCAGCAGTCTCCGGGACACTGTCGGGGGCTACACCTTC
j_call: TRBJ2-1; cdr3_length: 12; d_call: .; clone_size: once; v_call: TRBV12-3/TRBV12-4; cdr3_aa: CASSTPTVEQFF; cdr3_nt: TGTGCCAGCAGTACCCCGACAGTTGAGCAGTTCTTC
j_call: TRBJ2-7; cdr3_length: 15; d_call: TRBD2; clone_size: few; v_call: TRBV20-1; cdr3_aa: CSARDPRGSGNEQYF; cdr3_nt: TGCAGTGCTAGAGATCCGAGGGGAAGCGGGAACGAGCAGTACTTC
j_call: TRBJ1-2; cdr3_length: 14; d_call: TRBD1; clone_size: .; v_call: TRBV15; cdr3_aa: CATSRDRTGSGYTF; cdr3_nt: TGTGCCACCAGCAGAGATCGGACAGGCAGTGGCTACACCTTC
j_call: TRBJ1-2; cdr3_length: 16; d_call: TRBD1; clone_size: few; v_call: TRBV4-3; cdr3_aa: CASSQVTQGGNYGYTF; cdr3_nt: TGCGCCAGCAGCCAAGTTACCCAGGGGGGGAACTATGGCTACACCTTC
j_call: TRBJ2-7; cdr3_length: 15; d_call: .; clone_size: few; v_call: TRBV7-8; cdr3_aa: CASSLTGSRSYEQYF; cdr3_nt: TGTGCCAGCAGCTTAACGGGGTCCCGATCCTACGAGCAGTACTTC
j_call: TRBJ1-1; cdr3_length: 15; d_call: .; clone_size: .; v_call: TRBV7-9; cdr3_aa: CASSLDPGVNTEAFF; cdr3_nt: TGTGCCAGCAGCTTAGATCCGGGGGTGAACACTGAAGCTTTCTTT